These T cell receptor beta chains were read from a single sample in a study of T cell clonotyping in hematopoietic cell transplantation. Clones were read by immunoSEQ multiplex PCR, and TCRdb kept only the in-frame ones, dropping some. Of 25,000 to 30,000 clones in the sample, roughly 85% were seen once. Material: peripheral blood mononuclear cells, obtained before stem cell transplant. Receptors originate from a man aged 40-55 years with acute myeloid leukemia. Some clones in this sample may be carry-over from other donors' samples. The conserved cysteine and the conserved F or W are not part of the CDR3 here.

v_call cdr3_length cdr3_aa
TRBV5-1 12 ASRGLAGSNEQF
TRBV5-1 13 ASSLGATGTTEAF
TRBV29-1 11 SVQQGANEKLF
TRBV4-2 14 ASSQANRWVNEKLF
TRBV28 16 ASREEARTFKGTDTQY
TRBV9 12 ASSVPGTGNTIY
TRBV28 11 ASSIGQGYEQY
TRBV7-8 12 ASSTDRGDYGYT
TRBV7-2 11 ASSLQGGLGQY
TRBV5-4 10 ASMGFNTEAF
TRBV30 9 AWTSSETQY
TRBV7-2 12 ASSSGGVGTEAF
TRBV6-5 13 ASSYSDKGNQPQH
TRBV28 11 ASSLSLVDTQY
TRBV7-2 12 ASSPLSGSDTQY
TRBV6-5 13 ASTSRLAYVNEQF
TRBV19 10 ASTGRTGEQY
TRBV7-6 13 ASSSVGQLYNEQF
TRBV19 10 ATSARNTEAF
TRBV4-2 12 ASSALAGTDTQY
TRBV28 11 ASSLSGINEQF
TRBV4-3 13 ASSPTALHTYEQY
TRBV28 16 ASSPTGTGTSLGYGYT
TRBV5-1 14 ASSSGAKVPEETQY
TRBV7-8 12 ASSSQGAPDGYT
TRBV4-3 12 ASSSQEGIYEQY
TRBV21-1 13 ASSGQGRSNQPQH
TRBV2 12 ASRPRTSIYEQY
TRBV30 11 AWSVRTGQPQH
TRBV5-4 15 ASSLVGRGPNTGELF
TRBV6-5 12 ASVGRSNTGELF
TRBV25-1 12 ASSVLSQSHEQY
TRBV5-1 12 ASSLVVSGDEQY
TRBV7-9 13 ASSLLPQVSYEQY
TRBV11-3 13 ASSSSFGGNTEAF
TRBV7-2 16 ASSGGGTSGKFTDTQY
TRBV30 13 AWSNWGARGDGYT
TRBV25-1 12 ASSESRGYNEQF
TRBV18 14 ASSPLSGSDNSPLH
TRBV11-2 17 ASSLNPTPGQMNTGELF
TRBV25-1 13 ASSGRDSSDYGYT
TRBV7-2 11 ASSTDRRETQY
TRBV4-1 11 ASSQDSYYEQY
TRBV5-8 15 ASSPGTSGGGTDTQY
TRBV28 15 ASPLGTSGRGIREQF
TRBV7-2 13 ASSPRTSSYNEQF
TRBV5-4 13 ASSSFRDRDDEQY
TRBV11-2 14 ASSLGTGMIIVEQF
TRBV6-4 13 ASSAARRSTGELF
TRBV27 13 ASSLDGSSYNEQF
TRBV5-1 10 ASRIGDTEAF
TRBV5-8 13 ASSLEASGSFEQF
TRBV4-3 14 ASSQDFGQGMGGYT
TRBV4-2 15 ASSHPRGGGNNSPLH
TRBV4-1 14 ASSQPGGTGVNEQF
TRBV29-1 12 SVAWTSGWSEQF
TRBV29-1 12 SVEGGQDAYEQY
TRBV6-5 13 ASSPTGGAHTEAF
TRBV6-5 13 ASRLFRDSNQPQH